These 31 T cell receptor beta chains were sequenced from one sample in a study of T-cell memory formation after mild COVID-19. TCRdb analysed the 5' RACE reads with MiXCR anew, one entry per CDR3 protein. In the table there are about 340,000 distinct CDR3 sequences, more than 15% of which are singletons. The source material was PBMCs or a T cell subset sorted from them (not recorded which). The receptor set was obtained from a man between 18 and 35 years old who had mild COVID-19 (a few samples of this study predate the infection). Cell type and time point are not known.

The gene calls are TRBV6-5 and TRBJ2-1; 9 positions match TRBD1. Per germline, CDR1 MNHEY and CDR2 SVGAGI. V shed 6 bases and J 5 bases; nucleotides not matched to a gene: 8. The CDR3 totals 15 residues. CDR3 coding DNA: TGTGCCAGCAGCTCGGGACAGGGTGGCAACAATGAGCAGTTCTTC. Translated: CASSSGQGGNNEQFF.

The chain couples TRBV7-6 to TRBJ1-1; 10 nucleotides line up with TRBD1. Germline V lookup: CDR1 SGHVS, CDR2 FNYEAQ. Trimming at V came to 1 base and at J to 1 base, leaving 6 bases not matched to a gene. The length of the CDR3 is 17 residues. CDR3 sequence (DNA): TGTGCCAGCAGCTTAGTTTCGGGGACAGGGGAGAACACTGAAGCTTTCTTT. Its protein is CASSLVSGTGENTEAFF.

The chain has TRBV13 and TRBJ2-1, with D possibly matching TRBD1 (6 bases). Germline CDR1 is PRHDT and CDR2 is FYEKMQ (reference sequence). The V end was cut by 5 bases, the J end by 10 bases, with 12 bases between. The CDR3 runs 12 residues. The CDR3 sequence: CASSTIGTEQFF. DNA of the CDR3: TGTGCCAGCAGCACAATTGGGACAGAGCAGTTCTTC.

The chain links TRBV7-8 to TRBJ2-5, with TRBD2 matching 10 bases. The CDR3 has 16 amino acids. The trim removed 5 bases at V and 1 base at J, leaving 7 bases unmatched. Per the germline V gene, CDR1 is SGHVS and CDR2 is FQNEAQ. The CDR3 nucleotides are TGTGCCAGCAGCCTTATAGCGGGGGGTCCCCAAGAGACCCAGTACTTC. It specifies CASSLIAGGPQETQYF.

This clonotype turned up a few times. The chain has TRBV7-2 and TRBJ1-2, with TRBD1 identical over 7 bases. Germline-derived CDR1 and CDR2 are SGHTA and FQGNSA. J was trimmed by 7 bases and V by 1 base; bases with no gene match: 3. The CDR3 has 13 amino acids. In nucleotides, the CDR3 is TGTGCCAGCAGCTTAGATTCAGGGGGTGGCTACACCTTC. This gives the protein CASSLDSGGGYTF.

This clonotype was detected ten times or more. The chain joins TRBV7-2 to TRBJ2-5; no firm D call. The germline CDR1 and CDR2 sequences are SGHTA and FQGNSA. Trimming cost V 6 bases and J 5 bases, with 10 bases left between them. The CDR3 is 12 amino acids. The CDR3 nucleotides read TGTGCCAGCAGTTATGACGGTGAGACCCAGTACTTC. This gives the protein CASSYDGETQYF.

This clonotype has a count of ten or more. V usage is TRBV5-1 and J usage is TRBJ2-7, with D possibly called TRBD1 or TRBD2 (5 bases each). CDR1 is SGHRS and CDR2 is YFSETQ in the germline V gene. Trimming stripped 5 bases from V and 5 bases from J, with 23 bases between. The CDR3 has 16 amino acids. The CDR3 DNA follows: TGCGCCAGCAGGCGCGGGCTCAGGGACCCCCTGAACGAGCAGTACTTC. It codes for CASRRGLRDPLNEQYF.

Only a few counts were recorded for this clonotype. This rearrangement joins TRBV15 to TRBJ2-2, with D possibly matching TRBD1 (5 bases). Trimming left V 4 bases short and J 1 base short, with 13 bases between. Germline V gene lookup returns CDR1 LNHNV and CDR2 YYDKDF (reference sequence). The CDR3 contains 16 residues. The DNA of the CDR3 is TGTGCCACCAGCACGGCGAGACAGAGGAACACCGGGGAGCTGTTTTTT. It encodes CATSTARQRNTGELFF. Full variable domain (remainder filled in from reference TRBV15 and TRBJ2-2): DAMVIQNPRYQVTQFGKPVTLSCSQTLNHNVMYWYQQKSSQAPKLLFHYYDKDFNNEADTPDNFQSRRPNTSFCFLDIRSPGLGDTAMYLCATSTARQRNTGELFFGEGSRLTVL.

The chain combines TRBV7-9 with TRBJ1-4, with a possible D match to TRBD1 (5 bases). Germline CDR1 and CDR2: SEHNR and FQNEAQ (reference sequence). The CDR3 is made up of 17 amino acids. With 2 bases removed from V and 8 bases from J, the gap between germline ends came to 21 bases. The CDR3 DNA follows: TGTGCCAGCAGCTTACCCGAATCCGGCCCGGGGGAGGAAAAACTGTTTTTT. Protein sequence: CASSLPESGPGEEKLFF.

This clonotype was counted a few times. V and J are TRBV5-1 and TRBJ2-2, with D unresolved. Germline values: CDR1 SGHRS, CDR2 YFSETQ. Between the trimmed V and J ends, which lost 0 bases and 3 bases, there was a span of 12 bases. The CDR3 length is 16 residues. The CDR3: CASSLEETYHTGELFF. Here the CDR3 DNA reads TGCGCCAGCAGCTTGGAGGAGACATATCACACCGGGGAGCTGTTTTTT.

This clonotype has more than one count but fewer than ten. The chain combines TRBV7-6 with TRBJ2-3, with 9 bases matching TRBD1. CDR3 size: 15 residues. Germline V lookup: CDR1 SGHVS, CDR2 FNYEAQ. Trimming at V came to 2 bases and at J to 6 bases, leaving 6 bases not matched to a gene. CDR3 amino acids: CASSLRGGQGDTQYF. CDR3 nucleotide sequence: TGTGCCAGCAGCTTAAGGGGGGGACAGGGCGATACGCAGTATTTT.

The CDR3 region is CASSLEAVYNEQFF. The CDR3 DNA is TGCGCCAGCAGCTTGGAGGCGGTATACAATGAGCAGTTCTTC. The rearrangement uses TRBV5-1 and TRBJ2-1; D not certain. V shed 0 bases and J shed 4 bases, with 8 bases lying between them. Germline CDR1 SGHRS, CDR2 YFSETQ. This CDR3 is 14 amino acids long.

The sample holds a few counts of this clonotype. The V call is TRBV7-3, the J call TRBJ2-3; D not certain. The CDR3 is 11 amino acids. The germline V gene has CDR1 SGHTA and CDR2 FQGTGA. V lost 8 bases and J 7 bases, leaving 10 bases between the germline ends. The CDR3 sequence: CASQAPYTQYF. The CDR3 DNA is TGTGCCAGCCAAGCCCCATATACGCAGTATTTT.

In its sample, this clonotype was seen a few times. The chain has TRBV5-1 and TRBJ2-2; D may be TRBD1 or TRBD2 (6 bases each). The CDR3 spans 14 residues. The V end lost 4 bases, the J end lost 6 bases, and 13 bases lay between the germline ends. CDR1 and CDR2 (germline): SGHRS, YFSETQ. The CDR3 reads CASSLGGNPGELFF. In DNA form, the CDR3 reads TGCGCCAGCAGCCTGGGGGGCAACCCCGGGGAGCTGTTTTTT. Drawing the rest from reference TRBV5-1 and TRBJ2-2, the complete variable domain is KAGVTQTPRYLIKTRGQQVTLSCSPISGHRSVSWYQQTPGQGLQFLFEYFSETQRNKGNFPGRFSGRQFSNSRSEMNVSTLELGDSALYLCASSLGGNPGELFFGEGSRLTVL.

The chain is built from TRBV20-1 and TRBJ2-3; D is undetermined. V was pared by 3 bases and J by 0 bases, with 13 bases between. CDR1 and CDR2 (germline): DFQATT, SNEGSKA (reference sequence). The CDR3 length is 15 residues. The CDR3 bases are TGCAGTGCTAGCCCCCCTCAAACAAGCACAGATACGCAGTATTTT. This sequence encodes CSASPPQTSTDTQYF.

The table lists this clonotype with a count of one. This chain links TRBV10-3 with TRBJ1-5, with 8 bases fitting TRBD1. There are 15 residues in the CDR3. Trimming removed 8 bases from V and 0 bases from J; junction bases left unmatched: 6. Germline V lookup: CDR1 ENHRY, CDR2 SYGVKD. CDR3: CAIGDRLYSNQPQHF. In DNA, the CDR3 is TGTGCCATCGGGGACAGGCTGTATAGCAATCAGCCCCAGCATTTT.

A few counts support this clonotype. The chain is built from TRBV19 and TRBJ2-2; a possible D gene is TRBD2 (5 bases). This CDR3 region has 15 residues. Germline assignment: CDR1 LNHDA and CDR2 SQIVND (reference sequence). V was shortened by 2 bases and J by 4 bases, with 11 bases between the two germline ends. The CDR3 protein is CASSIRRASTGELFF. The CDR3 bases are TGTGCCAGTAGTATACGGCGGGCGTCCACCGGGGAGCTGTTTTTT.

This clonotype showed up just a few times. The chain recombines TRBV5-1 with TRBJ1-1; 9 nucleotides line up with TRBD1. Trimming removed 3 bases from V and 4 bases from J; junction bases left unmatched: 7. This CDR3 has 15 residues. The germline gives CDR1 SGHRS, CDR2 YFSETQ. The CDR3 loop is CASSSPGTGFTEAFF. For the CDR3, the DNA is TGCGCCAGCAGCTCTCCCGGGACAGGGTTCACTGAAGCTTTCTTT.

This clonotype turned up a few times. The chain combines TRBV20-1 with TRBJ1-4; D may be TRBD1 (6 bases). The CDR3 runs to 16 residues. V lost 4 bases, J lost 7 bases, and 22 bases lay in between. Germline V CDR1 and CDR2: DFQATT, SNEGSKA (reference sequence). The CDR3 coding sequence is TGCAGTGCTACCCGAGGGGGACGGGGACCAAGTGAAAAACTGTTTTTT. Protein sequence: CSATRGGRGPSEKLFF.

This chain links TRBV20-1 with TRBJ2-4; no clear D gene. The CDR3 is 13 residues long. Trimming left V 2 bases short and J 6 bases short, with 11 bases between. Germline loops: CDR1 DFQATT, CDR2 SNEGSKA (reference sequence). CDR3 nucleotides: TGCAGTGCTAGAATAACGTATGGAAACATTCAGTACTTC. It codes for CSARITYGNIQYF.

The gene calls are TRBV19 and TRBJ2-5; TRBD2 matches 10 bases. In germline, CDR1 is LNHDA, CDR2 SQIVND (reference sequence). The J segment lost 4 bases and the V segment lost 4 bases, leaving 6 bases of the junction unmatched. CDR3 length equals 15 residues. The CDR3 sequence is CASSTSGGAVETQYF. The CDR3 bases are TGTGCCAGTAGTACAAGCGGGGGGGCGGTAGAGACCCAGTACTTC.

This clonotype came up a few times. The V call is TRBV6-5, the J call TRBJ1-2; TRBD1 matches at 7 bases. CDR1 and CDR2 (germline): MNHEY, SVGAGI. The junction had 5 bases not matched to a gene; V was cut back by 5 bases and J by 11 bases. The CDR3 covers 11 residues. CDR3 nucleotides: TGTGCCAGCAGTGCCAGGGACAGTTACACCTTC. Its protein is CASSARDSYTF.

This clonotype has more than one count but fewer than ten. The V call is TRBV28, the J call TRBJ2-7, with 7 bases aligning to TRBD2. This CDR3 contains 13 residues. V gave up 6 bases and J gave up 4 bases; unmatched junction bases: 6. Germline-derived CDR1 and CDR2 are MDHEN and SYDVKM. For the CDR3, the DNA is TGTGCCAGCAGGGACGGGGGGTATTACGAGCAGTACTTC. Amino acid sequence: CASRDGGYYEQYF.

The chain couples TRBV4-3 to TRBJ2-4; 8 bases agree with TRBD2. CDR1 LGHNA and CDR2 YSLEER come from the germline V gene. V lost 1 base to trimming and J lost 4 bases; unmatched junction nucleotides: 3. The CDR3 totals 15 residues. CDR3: CASSQGRGGKNIQYF. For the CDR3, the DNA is TGCGCCAGCAGCCAAGGGCGCGGGGGGAAAAACATTCAGTACTTC.

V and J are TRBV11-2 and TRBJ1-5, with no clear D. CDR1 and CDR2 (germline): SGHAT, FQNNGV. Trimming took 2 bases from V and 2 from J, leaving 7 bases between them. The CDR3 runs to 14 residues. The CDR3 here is CASSLTEGNQPQHF. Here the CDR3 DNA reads TGTGCCAGCAGCTTAACCGAGGGCAATCAGCCCCAGCATTTT.

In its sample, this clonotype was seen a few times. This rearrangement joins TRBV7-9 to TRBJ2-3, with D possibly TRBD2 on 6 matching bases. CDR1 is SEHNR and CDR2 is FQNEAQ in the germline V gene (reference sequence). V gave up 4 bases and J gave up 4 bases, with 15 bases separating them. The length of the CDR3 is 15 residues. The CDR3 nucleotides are TGTGCCAGCAGCTGGGACTGGGACGGTTCAGATACGCAGTATTTT. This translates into CASSWDWDGSDTQYF.

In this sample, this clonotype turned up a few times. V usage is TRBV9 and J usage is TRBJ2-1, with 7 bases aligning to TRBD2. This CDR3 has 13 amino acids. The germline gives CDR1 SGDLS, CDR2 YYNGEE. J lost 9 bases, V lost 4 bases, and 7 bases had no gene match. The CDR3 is CASSFRLASEQFF. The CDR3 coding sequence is TGTGCCAGCAGCTTCCGACTAGCCAGTGAGCAGTTCTTC.

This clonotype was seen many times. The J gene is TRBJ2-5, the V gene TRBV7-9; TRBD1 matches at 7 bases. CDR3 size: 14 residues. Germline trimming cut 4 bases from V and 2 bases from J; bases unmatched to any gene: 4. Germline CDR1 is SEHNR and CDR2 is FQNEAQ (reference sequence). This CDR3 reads CASSSGQVQETQYF. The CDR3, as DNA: TGTGCCAGCAGCTCAGGACAGGTTCAAGAGACCCAGTACTTC.

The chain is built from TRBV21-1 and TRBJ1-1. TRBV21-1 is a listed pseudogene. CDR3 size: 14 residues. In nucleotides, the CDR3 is TGTGCCAGCAGAAAACTTAACGGCAACACTGAAGCTTTCTTT. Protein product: CASRKLNGNTEAFF.

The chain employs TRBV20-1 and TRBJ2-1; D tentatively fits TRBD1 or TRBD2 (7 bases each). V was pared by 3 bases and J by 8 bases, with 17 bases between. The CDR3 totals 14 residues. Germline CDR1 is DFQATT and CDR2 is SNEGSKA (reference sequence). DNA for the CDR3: TGCAGTGCTAGGGCGGGGAGGGGGCTGCATGAGCAGTTCTTC. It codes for CSARAGRGLHEQFF.

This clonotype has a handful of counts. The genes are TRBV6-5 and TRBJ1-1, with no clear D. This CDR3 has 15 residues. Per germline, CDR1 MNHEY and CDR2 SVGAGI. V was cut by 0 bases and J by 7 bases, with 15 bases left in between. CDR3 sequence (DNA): TGTGCCAGCAGTTACTCCATATGGGGTAGTGATGAAGCTTTCTTT. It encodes CASSYSIWGSDEAFF.